Listed here are 23 T cell receptor beta chains from one sample, sequenced in a study of T cells in Graves' hyperthyroidism and ophthalmopathy. Amplified TCR beta CDR3 regions derived from RNA transcripts. TCR CDR3 regions were first amplified by RT-PCR with HTBI primers. TCRdb itself ran the multiplex PCR reads through MiXCR, one entry per CDR3 protein. The sample gives some 300,000 distinct CDR3 sequences, roughly 15% of which show up once; around 8% is in the top ten. Sequenced input: blood. Receptor source: a woman aged 40-49 years with Graves' hyperthyroidism.

This chain joins TRBV7-9 and TRBJ2-3; 9 bases align to TRBD2. Germline-derived CDR1 and CDR2 are SEHNR and FQNEAQ (reference sequence). The CDR3 is 15 amino acids. V shed 5 bases and J 0 bases; nucleotides not matched to a gene: 3. The CDR3 here is CASSVTSGSTDTQYF. CDR3 sequence (DNA): TGTGCCAGCAGCGTCACTAGCGGGAGCACAGATACGCAGTATTTT.

This clonotype was seen at least ten times. The J gene is TRBJ2-3, the V gene TRBV11-1; D remains ambiguous. Deletions cut 4 bases from V and 0 bases from J, with 8 bases between. The CDR3 spans 14 residues. Germline loops: CDR1 SGHAT, CDR2 FQDESV (reference sequence). Here the CDR3 reads CASSSTASTDTQYF. CDR3 DNA: TGTGCCAGCAGCTCAACAGCTAGCACAGATACGCAGTATTTT.

This clonotype was detected ten times or more. The rearrangement links TRBV12-3 or TRBV12-4 to TRBJ1-3; 7 nucleotides agree with TRBD1. This CDR3 has 15 residues. Losses at the gene ends were 6 bases for V and 2 bases for J; bases not matched to a gene: 7. CDR3: CASRPGTDAGNTIYF. The CDR3 region has the DNA TGTGCCAGCAGACCCGGGACAGATGCTGGAAACACCATATATTTT.

This clonotype has ten or more counts. This chain links TRBV2 with TRBJ1-4; no clear D. The CDR3 runs 14 residues. V shed 6 bases and J shed 0 bases, with 8 bases lying between them. Germline CDR1 reads SNHLY; CDR2 reads FYNNEI. The CDR3 nucleotides are TGTGCCAGCAGGGGCAGTGCAACTAATGAAAAACTGTTTTTT. As protein: CASRGSATNEKLFF.

The table lists this clonotype with a few counts. The rearrangement joins TRBV2 to TRBJ2-5; D unclear. This CDR3 is built from 14 residues. The germline V gene has CDR1 SNHLY and CDR2 FYNNEI. V was clipped by 4 bases and J by 7 bases, with 16 bases between them. This CDR3 is CASSGGEVQLTQYF. The DNA for the CDR3 is TGTGCCAGCAGTGGTGGGGAAGTACAGTTGACCCAGTACTTC.

This clonotype came up many times. This chain links TRBV4-1 with TRBJ2-5; D might be TRBD2 (6 bases). CDR1 MGHRA and CDR2 YSYEKL come from the germline V gene. The CDR3 runs 14 residues. Trimming removed 4 bases at V and 3 bases at J, with 12 bases between. CDR3 sequence reads: CASSRDPGEETQYF. The CDR3 nucleotides read TGCGCCAGCAGCCGGGACCCGGGGGAAGAGACCCAGTACTTC.

This clonotype was observed at least ten times. This chain connects TRBV11-3 to TRBJ1-1; 7 bases are shared with TRBD1. Per the germline V gene, CDR1 is SGHNT and CDR2 is YENEEA. V lost 6 bases to trimming and J lost 1 base; unmatched junction nucleotides: 5. This CDR3 contains 14 residues. The DNA of the CDR3 is TGTGCCAGCAGTTCCAGGGGGGCGAACACTGAAGCTTTCTTT. Protein product: CASSSRGANTEAFF.

The table lists this clonotype with many counts. This chain connects TRBV29-1 to TRBJ2-1; possibly TRBD1 or TRBD2 for D (5 bases each). The CDR3 has 12 residues. Per germline, CDR1 SQVTM and CDR2 ANQGSEA. The V end was cut by 7 bases, the J end by 8 bases, with 15 bases between. CDR3 DNA: TGCAGCGCGGGACCAGGCACGGATGAGCAGTTCTTC. It codes for CSAGPGTDEQFF.

Ten or more counts support this clonotype. V gene TRBV6-5 combines with J gene TRBJ1-3; no clear D gene. Trimming removed 2 bases from V and 3 bases from J, with 17 bases in between. The CDR3 length is 17 residues. The germline V gene encodes CDR1 MNHEY and CDR2 SVGAGI. CDR3 nucleotides: TGTGCCAGCAGTTACGGACCTTCCTGGGTATTTGGAAACACCATATATTTT. Protein: CASSYGPSWVFGNTIYF.

The rearrangement links TRBV4-2 to TRBJ2-7; 11 nucleotides agree with TRBD2. Germline values: CDR1 LGHNA, CDR2 YNFKEQ. The CDR3 runs to 15 residues. The J segment lost 3 bases and the V segment lost 0 bases, leaving 1 base of the junction unmatched. Here the CDR3 DNA reads TGTGCCAGCAGCCAAGAACTAGCGGGAGACTACGAGCAGTACTTC. Translation: CASSQELAGDYEQYF.

This clonotype has a handful of counts. One end of the junction does not line up with germline, which may come from a read error. The chain combines TRBV7-6 with TRBJ2-2; 9 nucleotides agree with TRBD2. Germline CDR1 and CDR2: SGHVS and FNYEAQ. This CDR3 is 16 amino acids long. CDR3 DNA: TGTGCCAGCAGCCCCCGGCTAGCGGGGAACACCGGGGGGCTGTTTTTT. Its translation: CASSPRLAGNTGGLFF.

The J gene is TRBJ1-1, the V gene TRBV4-1; weak D call: TRBD1 (6 bases). The germline V gene has CDR1 MGHRA and CDR2 YSYEKL. This CDR3 has 16 amino acids. V shed 1 base and J shed 1 base, with 13 bases lying between them. Here the CDR3 reads CASSQVSGAGNTEAFF. In DNA form, the CDR3 reads TGCGCCAGCAGCCAAGTCTCAGGGGCAGGGAACACTGAAGCTTTCTTT.

This clonotype was counted a few times. The CDR3 sequence is CSATVTGGVGETQYF. The DNA for the CDR3 is TGCAGTGCTACAGTGACAGGGGGAGTAGGGGAGACCCAGTACTTC. The V call is TRBV20-1, the J call TRBJ2-5, with TRBD1 matching over 9 bases. CDR3 size: 15 residues. Germline values: CDR1 DFQATT, CDR2 SNEGSKA (reference sequence). Trimming at V came to 4 bases and at J to 5 bases, leaving 11 bases not matched to a gene.

The chain uses TRBV28 and TRBJ2-1; TRBD2 matches at 11 bases. This CDR3 has 14 residues. Germline assignment: CDR1 MDHEN and CDR2 SYDVKM. J gave up 4 bases and V 7 bases, and 3 bases lay outside the gene matches. The CDR3 loop is CASTSSGRYNEQFF. The CDR3 DNA reads as TGTGCCAGCACCTCTAGCGGGAGGTACAATGAGCAGTTCTTC. The full variable domain, in which reference TRBV28 and TRBJ2-1 provide the parts outside the CDR3, is DVKVTQSSRYLVKRTGEKVFLECVQDMDHENMFWYRQDPGLGLRLIYFSYDVKMKEKGDIPEGYSVSREKKERFSLILESASTNQTSMYLCASTSSGRYNEQFFGPGTRLTVL.

The chain carries TRBV18 and TRBJ2-1; 9 positions agree with TRBD2. From germline, CDR1 is KGHSH and CDR2 LQKENI. V lost 1 base to trimming and J lost 5 bases; unmatched junction nucleotides: 3. This CDR3 contains 15 residues. For the CDR3, the DNA is TGTGCCAGCTCACCACTTCGACTAGCGGACAATGAGCAGTTCTTC. Encoded protein: CASSPLRLADNEQFF.

The table lists this clonotype with many counts. The chain has TRBV10-1 and TRBJ1-1; D gene ambiguous. The CDR3 runs 15 residues. V lost 2 bases and J 2 bases, leaving 12 bases between the germline ends. Germline V lookup: CDR1 WNHNN, CDR2 SYGVQD (reference sequence). The CDR3 is CASSENMDGNTEAFF. The CDR3 nucleotides are TGCGCCAGCAGTGAGAATATGGACGGAAACACTGAAGCTTTCTTT.

In this sample, this clonotype turned up many times. The chain carries TRBV3-1 and TRBJ1-2, with D uncertain. The V gene lost 1 base and the J gene lost 5 bases, with 14 bases spanning the gap. Germline CDR1 LGHDT, CDR2 YNNKEL (reference sequence). The CDR3 runs to 15 residues. This CDR3 is CASSQGGSGGYGYTF. CDR3 coding DNA: TGTGCCAGCAGCCAAGGCGGTTCGGGAGGATATGGCTACACCTTC.

This clonotype has ten or more counts. The rearrangement joins TRBV12-3 or TRBV12-4 to TRBJ2-3; 9 bases map to TRBD2. The J segment lost 4 bases and the V segment lost 7 bases, leaving 18 bases of the junction unmatched. This CDR3 spans 18 amino acids. The CDR3: CASNPKGLARSRADTQYF. DNA for the CDR3: TGTGCCAGCAACCCCAAGGGACTAGCTCGGAGTCGGGCAGATACGCAGTATTTT.

This clonotype was observed at least ten times. The V and J genes are TRBV30 and TRBJ1-1, with 8 bases identical to TRBD1. Losses at the gene ends were 5 bases for V and 9 bases for J; bases not matched to a gene: 5. From germline, CDR1 is GTSNPN and CDR2 SVGIG (reference sequence). CDR3 length equals 11 residues. DNA of the CDR3: TGTGCCTGGGCCAGACAGGGGAAAGCTTTCTTT. Translation gives CAWARQGKAFF. Looking up the rest from reference TRBV30 and TRBJ1-1 gives the full variable domain: SQTIHQWPATLVQPVGSPLSLECTVEGTSNPNLYWYRQAAGRGLQLLFYSVGIGQISSEVPQNLSASRPQDRQFILSSKKLLLSDSGFYLCAWARQGKAFFGQGTRLTVV.

The chain uses TRBV15 and TRBJ2-2; no clear D gene. The V gene lost 0 bases and the J gene lost 1 base, with 12 bases spanning the gap. Germline CDR1 LNHNV, CDR2 YYDKDF (reference sequence). The CDR3 covers 17 residues. CDR3 protein: CATSRESNTMNTGELFF. CDR3 in DNA: TGTGCCACCAGCAGAGAGTCTAACACAATGAACACCGGGGAGCTGTTTTTT.

In its sample, this clonotype was seen a few times. The gene calls are TRBV19 and TRBJ2-7; 8 nucleotides line up with TRBD2. CDR3 size: 14 residues. Trimming at V came to 0 bases and at J to 9 bases, leaving 7 bases not matched to a gene. Germline loops: CDR1 LNHDA, CDR2 SQIVND (reference sequence). CDR3 bases: TGTGCCAGTAGTATAGATCTAACTAGCGGTTGGCAGTACTTC. Translated: CASSIDLTSGWQYF. The complete variable domain, with remaining parts taken from reference TRBV19 and TRBJ2-7, reads DGGITQSPKYLFRKEGQNVTLSCEQNLNHDAMYWYRQDPGQGLRLIYYSQIVNDFQKGDIAEGYSVSREKKESFPLTVTSAQKNPTAFYLCASSIDLTSGWQYFGPGTRLTVT.

The chain uses TRBV4-1 and TRBJ2-7; TRBD2 aligns across 7 bases. Germline CDR1 MGHRA, CDR2 YSYEKL. The CDR3 has 15 residues. V was pared by 3 bases and J by 4 bases, with 9 bases of the junction left unmatched. The CDR3 loop reads CASSHRGAGIYEQYF. In DNA form, the CDR3 reads TGCGCCAGCAGCCATAGGGGAGCGGGAATTTACGAGCAGTACTTC.

This clonotype appeared many times. This chain links TRBV15 with TRBJ1-2, with D hard to call. Germline V gives CDR1 LNHNV, CDR2 YYDKDF (reference sequence). The CDR3 totals 15 residues. The V end lost 0 bases, the J end lost 2 bases, and 10 bases lay between the germline ends. The DNA for the CDR3 is TGTGCCACCAGCAGAGATCGGGCCGAAAACTATGGCTACACCTTC. As protein: CATSRDRAENYGYTF. The whole variable domain, filled in from reference TRBV15 and TRBJ1-2, reads DAMVIQNPRYQVTQFGKPVTLSCSQTLNHNVMYWYQQKSSQAPKLLFHYYDKDFNNEADTPDNFQSRRPNTSFCFLDIRSPGLGDTAMYLCATSRDRAENYGYTFGSGTRLTVV.